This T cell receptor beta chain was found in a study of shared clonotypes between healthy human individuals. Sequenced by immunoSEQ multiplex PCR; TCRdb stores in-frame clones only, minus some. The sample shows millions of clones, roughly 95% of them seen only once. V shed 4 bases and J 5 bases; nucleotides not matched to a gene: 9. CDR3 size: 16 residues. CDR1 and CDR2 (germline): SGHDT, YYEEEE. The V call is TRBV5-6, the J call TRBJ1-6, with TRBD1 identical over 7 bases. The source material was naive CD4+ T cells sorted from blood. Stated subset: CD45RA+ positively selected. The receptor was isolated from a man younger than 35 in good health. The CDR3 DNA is TGTGCCAGCAGCGCAGATACAGGGGACGATAATTCACCCCTCCACTTT. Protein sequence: CASSADTGDDNSPLHF.